This TCR beta chain was found in a study of beta chain features in type 1 diabetes. Whole-study context: Similarity in age, gender and cell yields was seen between patients and healthy donors. Sorted cells from all samples, numbering roughly 100,000,000, were examined. General observations from the study: TCRB CDR3s were moderately but significantly shorter in Type 1 diabetes patients in all four CD4+ subsets.

Only a few counts were recorded for this clone. Its cognate antigen is unknown. This CDR3 has 15 residues. The V gene's germline CDR1 is LNHDA and CDR2 SQIVND (reference sequence). V was cut by 4 bases and J by 1 base, with 13 bases left in between. Investigators reverse transcribed all isolated RNA, so they sequenced expressed TCRB transcripts. The repertoire was sequenced with immunoSEQ multiplex PCR; TCRdb's copy has only in-frame clones and lacks some. The data show roughly 350,000 clones, around 10% seen once. By way of CD45RO/CCR7/CD25/CD127/CD95/CD27, the CD4+ regulatory, stem cell-like memory, central memory and naive cells were sorted.

This chain uses TRBV19 with TRBJ1-1; D uncertain. The clonotype was recovered from a man younger than 45 with type 1 diabetes. Sequencing was performed on central memory CD4+ T cells from blood. The CDR3 DNA follows: TGTGCCAGTAGTACCAAAGGTGCGGGGAACACTGAAGCTTTCTTT. Protein product: CASSTKGAGNTEAFF.